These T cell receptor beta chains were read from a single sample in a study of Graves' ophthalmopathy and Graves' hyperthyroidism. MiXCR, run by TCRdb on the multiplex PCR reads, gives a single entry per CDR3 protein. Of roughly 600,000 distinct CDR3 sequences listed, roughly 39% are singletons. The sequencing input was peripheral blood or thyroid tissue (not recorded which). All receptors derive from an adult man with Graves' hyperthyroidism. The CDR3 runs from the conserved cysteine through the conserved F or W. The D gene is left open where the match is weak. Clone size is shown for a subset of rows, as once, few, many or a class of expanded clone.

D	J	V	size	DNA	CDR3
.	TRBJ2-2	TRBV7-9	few	TGTGCCAGCTGGCGGGATTATAACACCGGGGAGCTGTTTTTT	CASWRDYNTGELFF
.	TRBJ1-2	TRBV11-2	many	TGTGCCAGCAGCTTAGGTCCCACCTACTATGGCTACACCTTC	CASSLGPTYYGYTF
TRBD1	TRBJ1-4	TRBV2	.	TGTGCCAGCACCCTTCCCAGGGGAGGGGGCAGTGAAAAACTGTTTTTT	CASTLPRGGGSEKLFF
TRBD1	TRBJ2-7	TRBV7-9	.	TGTGCCAGTAGCTTCTCAGGACAGGGTGGCGAGCAGTACTTC	CASSFSGQGGEQYF
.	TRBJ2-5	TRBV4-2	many	TGTGCCAGCAGCCAAGATGTGACTAGCCAAGAGACCCAGTACTTC	CASSQDVTSQETQYF
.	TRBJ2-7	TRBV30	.	TGTGCCTGGAGTGTACACGGGCCCTACGAGCAGTACTTC	CAWSVHGPYEQYF
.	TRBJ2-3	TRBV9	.	TGTGCCAGCAGCGGTCGGGACCCAGATATGGATACGCAGTATTTT	CASSGRDPDMDTQYF
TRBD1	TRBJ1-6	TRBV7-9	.	TGTGCCAGCAGCCAACAGGGGGATTCACCCCTCCACTTT	CASSQQGDSPLHF
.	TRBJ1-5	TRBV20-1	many	TGCAGCACGGGAGGACCGATCAATCAGCCCCAGCATTTT	CSTGGPINQPQHF
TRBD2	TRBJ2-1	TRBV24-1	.	TGTGCCACCAGTGATCAAAGCGGGAACTCCTACAATGAGCAGTTCTTC	CATSDQSGNSYNEQFF
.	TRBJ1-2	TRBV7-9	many	TGTGCCAGCAGCTCATCAGGACGGATCACAATCCCTACTAACTATGGCTACACCTTC	CASSSSGRITIPTNYGYTF
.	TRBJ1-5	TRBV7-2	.	TGTGCCAGCAGCACCAGCGGGAGACCCCAGCATTTT	CASSTSGRPQHF
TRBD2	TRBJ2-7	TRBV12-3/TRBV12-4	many	TGTGCCAGCAGTTTAACTAGCGGGAGGGACCAGGAGTACTTC	CASSLTSGRDQEYF
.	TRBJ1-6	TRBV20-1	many	TGCAGTGTTTCAGTGGGGGATCGGAGATCACCCCTCCACTTT	CSVSVGDRRSPLHF